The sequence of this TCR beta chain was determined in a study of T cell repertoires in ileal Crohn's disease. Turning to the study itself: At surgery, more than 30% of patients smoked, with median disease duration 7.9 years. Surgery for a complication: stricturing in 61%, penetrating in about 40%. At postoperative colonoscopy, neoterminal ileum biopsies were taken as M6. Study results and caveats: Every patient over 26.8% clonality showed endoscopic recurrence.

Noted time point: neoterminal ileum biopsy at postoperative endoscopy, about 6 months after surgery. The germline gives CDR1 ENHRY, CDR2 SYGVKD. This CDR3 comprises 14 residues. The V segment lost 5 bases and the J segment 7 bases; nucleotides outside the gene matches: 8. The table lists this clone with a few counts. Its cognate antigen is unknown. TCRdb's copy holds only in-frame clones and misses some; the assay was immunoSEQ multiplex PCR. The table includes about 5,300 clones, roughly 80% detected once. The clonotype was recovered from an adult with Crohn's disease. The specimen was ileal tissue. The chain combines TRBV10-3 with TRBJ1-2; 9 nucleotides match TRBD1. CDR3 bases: TGTGCCATCAGTCCAACAGGGGGCGCAAGTGGCTACACCTTC. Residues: CAISPTGGASGYTF.